The clone carrying this T cell receptor beta chain was seen a handful of times. Antigen specificity is unknown. These data come from a study of blood T cells in healthy people across ages. The study, taken as a whole, reports: Using unsorted PBMCs precluded a conclusive naive versus antigen-experienced comparison. Per million T cells, TCR beta diversity dropped about linearly as age rose.

Caucasian, healthy and from Russia, the donors were aged between about 6 and 100. With a J-beta primer mix and a sample-barcoded 5' primer, a second PCR ran about 6 to 11 cycles. TCRdb passed the 5' RACE reads through MiXCR, listing each CDR3 protein once. This table holds around 1.7 million distinct CDR3 sequences, approximately 30% found once. V lost 4 bases, J lost 5 bases, and 19 bases lay in between. The CDR3 runs 15 residues. Germline V gene data show CDR1 as SGHDT and CDR2 as YYEEEE. The sequence was obtained from a woman in her 30s in good health. The sample was blood. The gene calls are TRBV5-6 and TRBJ2-7; TRBD2 is a possible D gene (7 bases). CDR3 sequence: CASSLYGGARNEQYF. In DNA form, the CDR3 reads TGTGCCAGCAGCCTTTATGGGGGGGCAAGAAACGAGCAGTACTTC.